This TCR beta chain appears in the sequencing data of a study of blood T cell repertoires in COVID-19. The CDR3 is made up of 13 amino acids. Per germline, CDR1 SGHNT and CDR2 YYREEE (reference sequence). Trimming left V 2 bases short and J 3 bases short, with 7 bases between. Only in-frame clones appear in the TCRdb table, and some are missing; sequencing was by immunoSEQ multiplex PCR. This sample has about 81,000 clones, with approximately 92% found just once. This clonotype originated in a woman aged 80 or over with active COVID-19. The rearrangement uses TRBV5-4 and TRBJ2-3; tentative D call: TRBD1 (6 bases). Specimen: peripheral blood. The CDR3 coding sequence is TGTGCCAGCAGCTTACAGGGTACAGATACGCAGTATTTT. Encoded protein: CASSLQGTDTQYF.